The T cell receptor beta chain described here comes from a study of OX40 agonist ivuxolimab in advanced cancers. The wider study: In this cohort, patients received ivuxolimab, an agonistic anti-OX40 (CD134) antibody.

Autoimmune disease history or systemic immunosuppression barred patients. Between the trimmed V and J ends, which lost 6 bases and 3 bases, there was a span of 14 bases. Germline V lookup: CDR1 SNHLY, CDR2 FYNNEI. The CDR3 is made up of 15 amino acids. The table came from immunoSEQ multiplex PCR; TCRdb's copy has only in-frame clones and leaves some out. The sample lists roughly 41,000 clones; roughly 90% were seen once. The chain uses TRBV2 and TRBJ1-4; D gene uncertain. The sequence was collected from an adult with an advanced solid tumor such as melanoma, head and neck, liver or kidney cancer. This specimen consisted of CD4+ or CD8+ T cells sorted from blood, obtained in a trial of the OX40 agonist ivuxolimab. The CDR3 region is CASRSGGVANEKLFF. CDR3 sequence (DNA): TGTGCCAGCAGGTCCGGCGGGGTTGCTAATGAAAAACTGTTTTTT.